These 5 T cell receptor beta chains were all obtained from the same sample, sequenced in a study of PD-L1 blockade in urothelial cancer. Using immunoSEQ multiplex PCR, the repertoire was profiled, and TCRdb retains in-frame clones only, with some absent. The sample contains 25,000 to 35,000 clones, around 87% of which appear only once. The sequenced sample was PBMCs, obtained around atezolizumab (anti-PD-L1) treatment. These receptors came from a man in his fifties or sixties with urothelial cancer.

A remark on this clone: One junction end does not reproduce the germline sequence, and a read error may be involved. The chain has TRBV7-9 and TRBJ2-1; D possibly corresponds to TRBD2 (5 bases). CDR1 is SEHNR and CDR2 is FQNEAQ in the germline V gene (reference sequence). This CDR3 spans 12 amino acids. The DNA of the CDR3 is TGTGCCTCCCCTGCCGGGGTTGGTAAACCGATCTTC. Protein product: CASPAGVGKPIF.

The chain uses TRBV6-4 and TRBJ1-1; 8 bases are shared with TRBD1. The CDR3 spans 14 residues. Looked up from germline, CDR1 is MRHNA and CDR2 is SNTAGT. The V and J ends lost 6 bases and 0 bases, in that order; junction bases with no gene match: 3. CDR3 bases: TGTGCCAGCAGCGCGACAGGGGTGAACACTGAAGCTTTCTTT. Its protein is CASSATGVNTEAFF.

This rearrangement joins TRBV27 to TRBJ1-2; D may be TRBD1 (5 bases). The CDR3 has 15 residues. V was cut by 5 bases and J by 3 bases, with 16 bases left in between. Germline values: CDR1 MNHEY, CDR2 SMNVEV (reference sequence). The chain's CDR3 is CASSANRQYDYGYTF. The CDR3, as DNA: TGTGCCAGCAGTGCAAATCGACAGTACGACTATGGCTACACCTTC.

The chain links TRBV29-1 to TRBJ2-1; 9 nucleotides align to TRBD2. The trim removed 7 bases at V and 0 bases at J, leaving 10 bases unmatched. Germline CDR1 and CDR2: SQVTM and ANQGSEA. This CDR3 spans 16 amino acids. CDR3 protein: CSAPPSGESSYNEQFF. The CDR3 DNA is TGCAGCGCCCCCCCTAGCGGGGAGAGCTCCTACAATGAGCAGTTCTTC.

Points on this clone: Relative to the germline gene, one junction end is altered; a read error may explain this. The chain links TRBV5-6 to TRBJ2-3; 7 bases agree with TRBD1. The V gene's germline CDR1 is SGHDT and CDR2 YYEEEE. The CDR3 is 14 amino acids. CDR3 DNA sequence: TGTGCCAGCAGGTTGGGACAGAGCACAGATACGCAGTATTTT. Protein sequence: CASRLGQSTDTQYF.